This T cell receptor beta chain is drawn from a study of cytomegalovirus exposure and HLA in healthy donors. General study results and limits: The study flagged around 150 TCR beta chains as cytomegalovirus-associated.

About this clone itself: Antigen specificity is unknown.

The data were produced by immunoSEQ multiplex PCR, yet TCRdb's version contains in-frame clones alone and is incomplete. Counted here are approximately 260,000 clones, approximately 86% occurring once; the ten biggest clones make up roughly 1.2%. The sample was PBMCs. The receptor was isolated from a woman in her thirties in good health and CMV-seropositive.

The CDR3 sequence: CASSLGGSGANVLTF. The CDR3 region has the DNA TGTGCCAGCAGCCTGGGGGGCTCTGGGGCCAACGTCCTGACTTTC. The V call is TRBV11-2, the J call TRBJ2-6; D is perhaps TRBD2 (6 bases). Germline V gene sequence: CDR1 SGHAT, CDR2 FQNNGV. The CDR3 contains 15 residues. V was trimmed by 5 bases and J by 0 bases, leaving 8 bases between them.